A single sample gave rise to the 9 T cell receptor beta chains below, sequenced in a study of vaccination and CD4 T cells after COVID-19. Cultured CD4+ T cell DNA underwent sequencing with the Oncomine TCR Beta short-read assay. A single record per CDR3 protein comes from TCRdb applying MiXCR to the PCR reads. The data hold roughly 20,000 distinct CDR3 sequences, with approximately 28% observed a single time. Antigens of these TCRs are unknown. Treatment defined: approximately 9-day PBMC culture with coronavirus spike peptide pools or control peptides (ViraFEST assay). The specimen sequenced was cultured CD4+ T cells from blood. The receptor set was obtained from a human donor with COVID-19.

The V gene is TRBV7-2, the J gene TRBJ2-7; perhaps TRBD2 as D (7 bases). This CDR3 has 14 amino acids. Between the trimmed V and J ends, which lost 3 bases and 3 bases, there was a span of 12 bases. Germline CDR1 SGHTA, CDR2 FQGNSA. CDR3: CASSLGGTNYEQYF. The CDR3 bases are TGTGCCAGCAGCTTGGGGGGGACAAACTACGAGCAGTACTTC.

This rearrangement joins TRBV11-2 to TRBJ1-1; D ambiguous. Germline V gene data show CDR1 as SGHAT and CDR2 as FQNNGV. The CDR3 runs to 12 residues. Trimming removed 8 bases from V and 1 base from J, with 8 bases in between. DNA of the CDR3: TGTGCCAGCGGCCGGAAGAACACTGAAGCTTTCTTT. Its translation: CASGRKNTEAFF.

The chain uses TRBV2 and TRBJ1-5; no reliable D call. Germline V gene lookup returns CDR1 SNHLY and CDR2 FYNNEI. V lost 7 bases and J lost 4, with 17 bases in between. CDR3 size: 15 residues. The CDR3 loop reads CASTRREGRNQPQHF. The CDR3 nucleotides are TGTGCCAGCACCCGACGGGAGGGCAGAAATCAGCCCCAGCATTTT.

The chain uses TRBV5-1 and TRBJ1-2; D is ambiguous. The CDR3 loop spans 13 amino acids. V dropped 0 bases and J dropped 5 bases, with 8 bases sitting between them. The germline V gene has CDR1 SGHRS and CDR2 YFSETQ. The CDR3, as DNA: TGCGCCAGCAGCTTGGTGCAAGGGTATGGCTACACCTTC. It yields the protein CASSLVQGYGYTF.

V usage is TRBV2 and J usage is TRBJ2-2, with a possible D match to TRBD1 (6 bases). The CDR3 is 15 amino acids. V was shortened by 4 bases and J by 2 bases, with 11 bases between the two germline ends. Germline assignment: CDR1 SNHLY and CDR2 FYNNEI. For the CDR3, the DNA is TGTGCCAGCAGTGGGACAGTTAAAAACACCGGGGAGCTGTTTTTT. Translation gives CASSGTVKNTGELFF.

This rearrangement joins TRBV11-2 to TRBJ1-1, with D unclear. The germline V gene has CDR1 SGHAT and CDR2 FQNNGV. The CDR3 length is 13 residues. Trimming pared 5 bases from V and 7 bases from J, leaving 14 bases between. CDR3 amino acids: CASSTLSRVEAFF. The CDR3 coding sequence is TGTGCCAGCAGCACCCTCTCCCGGGTTGAAGCTTTCTTT.

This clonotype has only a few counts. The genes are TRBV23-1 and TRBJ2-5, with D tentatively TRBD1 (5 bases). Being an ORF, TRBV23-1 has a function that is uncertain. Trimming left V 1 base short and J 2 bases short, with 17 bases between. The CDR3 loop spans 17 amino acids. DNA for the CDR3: TGCGCCAGCAGTCAATATCGAGGCCAGGGCTTTCAAGAGACCCAGTACTTC. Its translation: CASSQYRGQGFQETQYF.

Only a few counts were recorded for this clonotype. The CDR3 DNA reads TGTGCCAGCAGTCTACAGGGAGGTCCGCCCCAGCATTTT. It encodes CASSLQGGPPQHF. The V call is TRBV12-3 or TRBV12-4, the J call TRBJ1-5, with D maybe TRBD1 (6 bases). The CDR3 length is 13 residues. V was cut by 5 bases and J by 9 bases, with 14 bases left in between.

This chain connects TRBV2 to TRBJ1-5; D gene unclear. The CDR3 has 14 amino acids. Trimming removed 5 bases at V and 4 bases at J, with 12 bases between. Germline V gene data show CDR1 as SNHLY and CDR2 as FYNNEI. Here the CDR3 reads CASSIASGNQPQHF. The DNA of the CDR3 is TGTGCCAGCAGTATAGCCTCCGGGAATCAGCCCCAGCATTTT.